This T cell receptor beta chain comes out of a study of blood T cell repertoires in COVID-19 (dated by TCRdb to the early 2020s). Background on the whole study: Samples covering the acute and convalescent phases of COVID-19 were provided by collaborators in the United States, Italy and Spain. The prospective study material was composed of cDNA or gDNA derived from T cells, B-cell-depleted T cells, or PBMCs. The dataset comprised deeply sampled blood TCRbeta repertoires from subjects exposed to, actively infected with, or recovered from COVID-19. A freely available public database, intended as a resource for researchers studying the immune response to SARS-CoV-2, is where the repertoires were released. Samples came from the ongoing ImmuneRACE study (first 160 participants) plus 1,254 subjects from 6 global collaborators. Nearly every sample came with metadata listing a de-identified subject ID, COVID-19 status, age in years and sex. Where available, HLA class I and class II types were taken from metadata supplied by the sample provider and were not determined by assay-based typing.

TCRbeta CDR3 regions were amplified from genomic DNA using the immunoSEQ Assay, a bias-controlled multiplex PCR. The authors' analysis ran thus. Within the assay, amplification of reference gene primers was used to estimate how many nucleated cells each sample contained. To quantify the absolute abundance of each unique TCRbeta CDR3 rearrangement, sequence reads were collapsed and filtered. For each sample, productive Simpson clonality was calculated by taking the square root of Simpson's diversity index across productive rearrangements. The table was pulled from immuneACCESS by TCRdb, which kept in-frame rearrangements only. Such tables lose some clones; where checked, under half of the loss comes from unresolved V genes, and the rest has no known cause. V and J calls and clone size follow that table, whereas D and trimming were derived from the DNA. This sample has some 96,000 clones in its table, and more than 70% of those were observed once. Together, the top ten hold roughly 13% of the sample.

Beyond this particular receptor, the publication reports: How much clinical and demographic metadata was included differed by source and by participant, and the metadata was provided uncurated.

Collaborating institutions collected whole blood in K2EDTA tubes following their own protocols. For TCRbeta analysis, collaborator samples were shipped as frozen whole blood, as isolated PBMCs, or as DNA extracted from either sample type. Deletion took 6 bases off V and 2 bases off J, with a span of 11 bases between the germline ends. In the germline V gene, CDR1 corresponds to MGHDK and CDR2 to SYGVNS. The CDR3 holds 13 amino acids from the cysteine to the phenylalanine. CDR3 DNA is the only sequence kept; it has 39 bases, read in frame from the first base. Comment on this clone: Its target antigen remains unknown. The sample holds no much larger clone one base away, and base qualities are not on file.

This receptor chain uses TRBV25-1 and TRBJ2-7, with TRBD1 tentatively as D gene (6 bases match). This TCR came from a human donor in a cohort sampled during active COVID-19. Sequencing was done on a sample of peripheral blood. The CDR3 protein: CASSMTGTYEQYF. The DNA sequence is given as TGTGCCAGCAGCATGACAGGTACCTACGAGCAGTACTTC.